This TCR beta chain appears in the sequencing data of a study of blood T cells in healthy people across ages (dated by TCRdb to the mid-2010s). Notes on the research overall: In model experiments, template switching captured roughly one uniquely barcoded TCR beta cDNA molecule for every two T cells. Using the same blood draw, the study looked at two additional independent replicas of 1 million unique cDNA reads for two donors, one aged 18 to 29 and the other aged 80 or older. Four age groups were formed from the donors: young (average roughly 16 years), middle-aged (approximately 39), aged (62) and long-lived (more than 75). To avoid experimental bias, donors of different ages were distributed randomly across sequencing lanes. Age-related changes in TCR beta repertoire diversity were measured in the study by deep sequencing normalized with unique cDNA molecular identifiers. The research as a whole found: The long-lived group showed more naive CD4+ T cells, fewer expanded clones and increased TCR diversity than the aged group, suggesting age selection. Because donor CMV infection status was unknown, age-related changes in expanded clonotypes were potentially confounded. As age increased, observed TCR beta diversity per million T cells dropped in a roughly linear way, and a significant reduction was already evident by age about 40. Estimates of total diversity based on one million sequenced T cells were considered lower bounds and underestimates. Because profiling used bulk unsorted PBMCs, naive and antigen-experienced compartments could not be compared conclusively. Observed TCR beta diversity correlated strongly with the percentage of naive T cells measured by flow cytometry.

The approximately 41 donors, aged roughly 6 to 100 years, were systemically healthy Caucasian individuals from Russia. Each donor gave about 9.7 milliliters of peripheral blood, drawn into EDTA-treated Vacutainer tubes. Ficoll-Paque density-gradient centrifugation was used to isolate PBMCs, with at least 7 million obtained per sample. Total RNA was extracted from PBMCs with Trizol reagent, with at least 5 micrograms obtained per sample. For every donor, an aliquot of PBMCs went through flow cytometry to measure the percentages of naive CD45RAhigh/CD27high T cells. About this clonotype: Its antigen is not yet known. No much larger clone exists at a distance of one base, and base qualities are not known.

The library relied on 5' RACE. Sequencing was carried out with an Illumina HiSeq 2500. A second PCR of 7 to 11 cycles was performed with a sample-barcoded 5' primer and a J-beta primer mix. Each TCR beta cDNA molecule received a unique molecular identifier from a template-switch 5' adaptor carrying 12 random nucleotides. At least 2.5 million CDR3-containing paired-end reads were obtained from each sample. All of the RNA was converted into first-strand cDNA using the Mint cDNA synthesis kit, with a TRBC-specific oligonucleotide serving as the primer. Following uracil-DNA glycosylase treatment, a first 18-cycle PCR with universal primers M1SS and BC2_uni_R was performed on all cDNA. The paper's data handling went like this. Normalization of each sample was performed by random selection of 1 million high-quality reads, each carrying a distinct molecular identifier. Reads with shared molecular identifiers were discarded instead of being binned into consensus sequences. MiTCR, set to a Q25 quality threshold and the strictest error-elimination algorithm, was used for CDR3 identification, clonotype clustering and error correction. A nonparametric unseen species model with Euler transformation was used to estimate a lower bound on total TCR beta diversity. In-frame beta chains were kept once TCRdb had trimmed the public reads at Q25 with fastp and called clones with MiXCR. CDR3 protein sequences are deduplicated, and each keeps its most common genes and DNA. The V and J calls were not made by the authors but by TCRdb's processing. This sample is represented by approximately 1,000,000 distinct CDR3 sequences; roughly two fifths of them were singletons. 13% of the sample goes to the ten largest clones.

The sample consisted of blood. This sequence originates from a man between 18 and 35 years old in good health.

The CDR3: CASSPGADRANEKLFF. At the DNA level, the sequence is TGTGCCAGCAGCCCAGGGGCGGACAGAGCTAATGAAAAACTGTTTTTT. Recombination linked TRBV3-1 to TRBJ1-4; the D gene is possibly TRBD1, with 6 bases matching. Sequences LGHDT (CDR1) and YNNKEL (CDR2) are obtained from the germline V gene (reference sequence). The CDR3 covers 16 residues, taking in both the cysteine and the phenylalanine. The only DNA kept is the CDR3, 48 bases in frame from the first base. Deletion took 4 bases off V and 3 bases off J, with a span of 15 bases between the germline ends.